This T cell receptor beta chain is from a study of blood T cell repertoires in COVID-19. Overall study context: T cells, B-cell-depleted T cells, or PBMCs provided the cDNA or gDNA that served as material.

Cohorts were based on clinical histories the participants reported. Here immunoSEQ multiplex PCR was the method, and the copy in TCRdb shows in-frame clones only, minus some. The sample includes a few hundred thousand clones, approximately 80% seen only once; the top ten take around 4.7%. The sample consisted of PBMCs or T cells enriched from blood (not recorded which). The receptor's source is a man aged 25 to 45 with acute COVID-19.

CDR3 in DNA: TGTGCCAGCAGCGCAAGCCAGGCCTACGAGCAGTACTTC. It is translated as CASSASQAYEQYF. The chain recombines TRBV11-3 with TRBJ2-7; D is ambiguous. The ends were cut back, 5 bases at V and 2 bases at J, with 10 bases in the middle. The V gene's germline CDR1 is SGHNT and CDR2 YENEEA. This CDR3 region has 13 residues.